Listed below are T cell receptor beta chains from one sample, sequenced in a study of spatial heterogeneity in lung cancer. MiXCR was run by TCRdb on the 5' RACE reads, yielding one entry per CDR3 protein. The sample has some 3,000 distinct CDR3 sequences, about 31% seen once. This sample comprised PBMCs, obtained at surgery. These receptors originate from a male donor with early-stage non-small cell lung cancer. The CDR3 runs from the conserved cysteine through the conserved F or W. A D gene is named only where the DNA matches it firmly. Size is stated for part of the rows, as once, few or many counts, or as a class when the clone is expanded.

v_call: TRBV20-1
clone_size: -
d_call: TRBD1
j_call: TRBJ2-3
cdr3_aa: CSASRQGTRTDTQYF
cdr3_nt: TGCAGTGCTAGCCGACAGGGAACAAGGACAGATACGCAGTATTTT

v_call: TRBV4-1
clone_size: medium-sized
d_call: -
j_call: TRBJ2-7
cdr3_aa: CASSQAETAYEQYF
cdr3_nt: TGCGCCAGCAGCCAAGCAGAGACAGCCTACGAGCAGTACTTC

v_call: TRBV7-6
clone_size: few
d_call: TRBD2
j_call: TRBJ2-3
cdr3_aa: CASSSLPTSGGTLTDTQYF
cdr3_nt: TGTGCCAGCAGCTCCCTCCCGACTAGCGGGGGGACCCTCACAGATACGCAGTATTTT

v_call: TRBV19
clone_size: many
d_call: TRBD1
j_call: TRBJ1-2
cdr3_aa: CASSIQGGSYGYTF
cdr3_nt: TGTGCCAGTAGTATACAGGGGGGTTCCTATGGCTACACCTTC

v_call: TRBV3-1
clone_size: medium-sized
d_call: -
j_call: TRBJ1-3
cdr3_aa: CASSQVAGAGNTIYF
cdr3_nt: TGTGCCAGCAGCCAAGTAGCCGGGGCTGGAAACACCATATATTTT

v_call: TRBV7-9
clone_size: many
d_call: TRBD1
j_call: TRBJ2-3
cdr3_aa: CAETGGSEDTQYF
cdr3_nt: TGTGCCGAGACAGGGGGCTCTGAAGATACGCAGTATTTT

v_call: TRBV27
clone_size: once
d_call: -
j_call: TRBJ2-2
cdr3_aa: CASSLVGQMNTGELFF
cdr3_nt: TGTGCCAGCAGTTTAGTAGGACAGATGAACACCGGGGAGCTGTTTTTT

v_call: TRBV12-3/TRBV12-4
clone_size: -
d_call: TRBD2
j_call: TRBJ2-3
cdr3_aa: CASSLYGGGAPTVTDTQYF
cdr3_nt: TGTGCCAGCAGTTTATATGGCGGGGGGGCCCCTACCGTCACAGATACGCAGTATTTT

v_call: TRBV10-3
clone_size: once
d_call: -
j_call: TRBJ1-1
cdr3_aa: CAISAVPESTEAFF
cdr3_nt: TGTGCCATCAGTGCGGTCCCCGAATCCACTGAAGCTTTCTTT

v_call: TRBV19
clone_size: few
d_call: -
j_call: TRBJ2-3
cdr3_aa: CASRDGKITDTQYF
cdr3_nt: TGTGCCAGTAGGGACGGCAAAATCACAGATACGCAGTATTTT

v_call: TRBV29-1
clone_size: once
d_call: -
j_call: TRBJ2-3
cdr3_aa: CSASYRVTDTQYF
cdr3_nt: TGCAGCGCCAGTTACAGGGTAACAGATACGCAGTATTTT

v_call: TRBV29-1
clone_size: -
d_call: -
j_call: TRBJ1-1
cdr3_aa: CSVGIKTNTEAFF
cdr3_nt: TGCAGCGTTGGTATCAAGACGAACACTGAAGCTTTCTTT

v_call: TRBV20-1
clone_size: many
d_call: -
j_call: TRBJ2-4
cdr3_aa: CSASNGVAGETKNIQYF
cdr3_nt: TGCAGTGCTAGTAATGGGGTGGCCGGTGAAACCAAAAACATTCAGTACTTC

v_call: TRBV27
clone_size: -
d_call: TRBD1
j_call: TRBJ2-7
cdr3_aa: CASSFNQGARYEQYF
cdr3_nt: TGTGCCAGCAGTTTCAACCAGGGGGCGCGCTACGAGCAGTACTTC

v_call: TRBV25-1
clone_size: -
d_call: -
j_call: TRBJ1-5
cdr3_aa: CASSEYDRSPQHF
cdr3_nt: TGTGCCAGCAGTGAATATGACAGATCGCCCCAGCATTTT

v_call: TRBV12-3/TRBV12-4
clone_size: many
d_call: -
j_call: TRBJ1-5
cdr3_aa: CASSPKGLGRGQPQHF
cdr3_nt: TGTGCCAGCAGTCCAAAGGGCCTGGGGAGAGGTCAGCCCCAGCATTTT

v_call: TRBV27
clone_size: -
d_call: -
j_call: TRBJ1-1
cdr3_aa: CASSSQWAEAFF
cdr3_nt: TGTGCCAGCAGTTCCCAATGGGCGGAAGCTTTCTTT

v_call: TRBV6-2/TRBV6-3
clone_size: few
d_call: -
j_call: TRBJ2-5
cdr3_aa: CASSYGSLGTQYF
cdr3_nt: TGTGCCAGCAGTTACGGCTCCTTGGGGACCCAGTACTTC

v_call: TRBV20-1
clone_size: -
d_call: TRBD2
j_call: TRBJ2-1
cdr3_aa: CSAEGLAGYNEQFF
cdr3_nt: TGCAGTGCGGAGGGACTAGCGGGGTACAATGAGCAGTTCTTC

v_call: TRBV20-1
clone_size: few
d_call: -
j_call: TRBJ2-4
cdr3_aa: CSAREGGVAKNIQYF
cdr3_nt: TGCAGTGCTAGAGAAGGGGGGGTAGCCAAAAACATTCAGTACTTC

v_call: TRBV7-9
clone_size: few
d_call: -
j_call: TRBJ2-1
cdr3_aa: CASLTTIMTPSSYNEQFF
cdr3_nt: TGTGCCAGTCTCACTACAATTATGACACCGAGCTCCTACAATGAGCAGTTCTTC

v_call: TRBV13
clone_size: medium-sized
d_call: -
j_call: TRBJ2-7
cdr3_aa: CASSASDKTYEQYF
cdr3_nt: TGTGCCAGCAGCGCCTCGGACAAAACCTACGAGCAGTACTTC

v_call: TRBV20-1
clone_size: many
d_call: -
j_call: TRBJ1-4
cdr3_aa: CSASGGDVKLFF
cdr3_nt: TGCAGTGCTAGCGGGGGGGACGTAAAACTGTTTTTT

v_call: TRBV29-1
clone_size: -
d_call: -
j_call: TRBJ2-5
cdr3_aa: CSVIGGGETQYF
cdr3_nt: TGCAGCGTTATAGGGGGAGGGGAGACCCAGTACTTC

v_call: TRBV29-1
clone_size: few
d_call: -
j_call: TRBJ2-5
cdr3_aa: CSAVGLETQYF
cdr3_nt: TGCAGCGCCGTGGGATTAGAGACCCAGTACTTC

v_call: TRBV6-2/TRBV6-3
clone_size: -
d_call: TRBD2
j_call: TRBJ2-5
cdr3_aa: CATKTSGVETQYF
cdr3_nt: TGTGCCACTAAGACTAGCGGGGTCGAGACCCAGTACTTC

v_call: TRBV19
clone_size: -
d_call: -
j_call: TRBJ2-2
cdr3_aa: CASSIQSAANTGELFF
cdr3_nt: TGTGCCAGTAGTATCCAGTCGGCGGCGAACACCGGGGAGCTGTTTTTT

v_call: TRBV28
clone_size: medium-sized
d_call: -
j_call: TRBJ1-1
cdr3_aa: CASSLPLVLTSTEAFF
cdr3_nt: TGTGCCAGCAGTTTACCCCTTGTCCTAACAAGCACTGAAGCTTTCTTT

v_call: TRBV5-1
clone_size: -
d_call: -
j_call: TRBJ2-3
cdr3_aa: CASSPEARGDTQYF
cdr3_nt: TGCGCCAGCAGCCCAGAGGCCCGCGGGGATACGCAGTATTTT

v_call: TRBV7-9
clone_size: -
d_call: -
j_call: TRBJ2-3
cdr3_aa: CASSQREYTQYF
cdr3_nt: TGTGCCAGCAGCCAAAGGGAGTATACGCAGTATTTT

v_call: TRBV6-2/TRBV6-3
clone_size: large
d_call: -
j_call: TRBJ2-5
cdr3_aa: CASSFPTAGGETQYF
cdr3_nt: TGTGCCAGCAGTTTTCCCACCGCGGGCGGAGAGACCCAGTACTTC

v_call: TRBV7-2
clone_size: -
d_call: TRBD2
j_call: TRBJ2-2
cdr3_aa: CASSPLAGLDTGELFF
cdr3_nt: TGTGCCAGCAGCCCCCTAGCGGGGTTAGACACCGGGGAGCTGTTTTTT

v_call: TRBV3-1
clone_size: medium-sized
d_call: TRBD2
j_call: TRBJ2-1
cdr3_aa: CASSLGLVKFF
cdr3_nt: TGTGCCAGCAGCCTAGGACTAGTGAAGTTCTTC

v_call: TRBV5-1
clone_size: -
d_call: TRBD1
j_call: TRBJ2-6
cdr3_aa: CASSLSSGGSGANVLTF
cdr3_nt: TGCGCCAGCAGCTTGTCGTCAGGGGGCTCTGGGGCCAACGTCCTGACTTTC

v_call: TRBV5-1
clone_size: many
d_call: TRBD2
j_call: TRBJ2-5
cdr3_aa: CATSGGPQETQYF
cdr3_nt: TGCGCCACTAGCGGGGGGCCCCAAGAGACCCAGTACTTC

v_call: TRBV12-3/TRBV12-4
clone_size: -
d_call: -
j_call: TRBJ2-7
cdr3_aa: CASSPRLGGYEQYF
cdr3_nt: TGTGCCAGCAGTCCCCGCCTCGGCGGCTACGAGCAGTACTTC

v_call: TRBV11-2
clone_size: large
d_call: -
j_call: TRBJ2-5
cdr3_aa: CASSFWRTETQYF
cdr3_nt: TGTGCCAGCAGCTTTTGGCGTACAGAGACCCAGTACTTC

v_call: TRBV5-1
clone_size: -
d_call: -
j_call: TRBJ2-3
cdr3_aa: CASSLEFADTQYF
cdr3_nt: TGCGCCAGCAGCTTAGAATTCGCAGATACGCAGTATTTT

v_call: TRBV20-1
clone_size: many
d_call: TRBD2
j_call: TRBJ2-7
cdr3_aa: CSAHGLAGGTYEQYF
cdr3_nt: TGCAGTGCCCACGGACTAGCGGGAGGAACCTACGAGCAGTACTTC

v_call: TRBV12-3/TRBV12-4
clone_size: -
d_call: -
j_call: TRBJ2-1
cdr3_aa: CASSWRLGEQFF
cdr3_nt: TGTGCCAGCAGTTGGCGACTCGGGGAGCAGTTCTTC

v_call: TRBV11-2
clone_size: -
d_call: -
j_call: TRBJ2-4
cdr3_aa: CASSLAFAKNIQYF
cdr3_nt: TGTGCCAGCAGCTTAGCGTTTGCCAAAAACATTCAGTACTTC

v_call: TRBV11-2
clone_size: many
d_call: -
j_call: TRBJ1-2
cdr3_aa: CASSLVTGNDYGYTF
cdr3_nt: TGTGCCAGCAGCTTAGTAACAGGGAATGACTATGGCTACACCTTC

v_call: TRBV28
clone_size: -
d_call: TRBD1
j_call: TRBJ2-5
cdr3_aa: CATMTGAETQYF
cdr3_nt: TGTGCCACCATGACAGGGGCAGAGACCCAGTACTTC

v_call: TRBV29-1
clone_size: -
d_call: -
j_call: TRBJ1-2
cdr3_aa: CSVSGGNYGYTF
cdr3_nt: TGCAGCGTCAGCGGGGGTAACTATGGCTACACCTTC

v_call: TRBV7-2
clone_size: medium-sized
d_call: TRBD1
j_call: TRBJ1-3
cdr3_aa: CASTRDRGGNTIYF
cdr3_nt: TGTGCCAGCACCCGGGACAGAGGTGGAAACACCATATATTTT

v_call: TRBV28
clone_size: large
d_call: TRBD2
j_call: TRBJ2-3
cdr3_aa: CASSFLLRPSGDTQYF
cdr3_nt: TGTGCCAGCAGTTTCCTCCTCCGGCCTAGCGGAGATACGCAGTATTTT

v_call: TRBV7-2
clone_size: many
d_call: -
j_call: TRBJ2-3
cdr3_aa: CASSSTGNLADTQYF
cdr3_nt: TGTGCCAGCAGCTCCACGGGAAACCTTGCAGATACGCAGTATTTT

v_call: TRBV20-1
clone_size: medium-sized
d_call: -
j_call: TRBJ1-1
cdr3_aa: CSASGLRVTEAFF
cdr3_nt: TGCAGTGCCTCGGGCCTGAGGGTCACTGAAGCTTTCTTT

v_call: TRBV9
clone_size: -
d_call: -
j_call: TRBJ1-4
cdr3_aa: CASSVGGSFNEKLFF
cdr3_nt: TGTGCCAGCAGCGTAGGAGGCAGCTTTAATGAAAAACTGTTTTTT